What follows is one T cell receptor (beta chain) and its context. This clonotype was recorded at least ten times. Its specific antigen is unknown. No base quality values were provided; no much bigger clone lies one nucleotide off. These data come from a study of tumor and adjacent non-tumor tissue in lung cancer (dated by TCRdb to about 2018). Notes on the research overall: The cohort included around twelve adenocarcinoma, 2 squamous cell carcinoma and 1 small cell lung cancer patients. Among the roughly 15 patients, ages ranged from roughly 31 to 76 years, roughly ten were men and 5 were women, and disease was TNM stage I to III. The study compared bulk TCRbeta repertoires between lung tumor tissue and matched distant non-tumor lung tissue from over twelve lung cancer patients. TCRbeta CDR3 sequencing was performed on fewer than 35 paired specimens, with one tumor sample and one normal lung sample collected per patient. In total, sequencing yielded 125,075,908 productive TCRbeta reads, which works out to an average of approximately 4.1 million reads per sample.

RNA was extracted from bulk unsorted tissue and checked for quality with a NanoDrop ND-1000 and an Agilent 2100. For the normal lung samples, distant non-tumor tissue was collected more than 3 cm away from the tumor edge. All donors had newly diagnosed lung cancer, had not received prior chemotherapy, and were admitted for thoracic surgery in China between August and November 2014. Patients with previous radiotherapy or chemotherapy, or with another concurrent cancer, were excluded from the study. Pieces of surgical tissue measuring 1-2 cm3 were kept in RNAlater solution and held at -80 degrees C until needed. The library was obtained by multiplex PCR. Instrument on record: Illumina HiSeq 2500. TCRbeta libraries were constructed through three rounds of nested PCR with primers (Table S4) according to protocols modified from ARM-PCR. Before sequencing, PCR products in the 200-500 bp range were cut out of the gel and cleaned up using the QIAquick gel extraction kit. As for the original processing: Reads were cleaned with Trimmomatic, merged with FLASH into complete CDR3 sequences, and assigned to V(D)J germline segments with MiTCR. Clonal diversity was calculated as the inverse Simpson's index using VDJtools. In-frame sequences lacking a premature stop codon were counted as productive reads. The public reads were quality trimmed at Q25 with fastp and then assembled into clones with MiXCR by TCRdb, keeping productive beta chains. Entries are consolidated by CDR3 protein sequence, retaining the most common genes and DNA. V and J calls and clone size were set by TCRdb, not the authors. The sample records under 80,000 distinct CDR3 sequences, about 77% of which are singletons. Under 45% of the sample is taken by the ten largest.

Overall study outcomes, separate from this receptor: With only approximately 16 patients in the cohort, the authors noted that larger samples and more detailed clinical data are needed. Peripheral blood was not sequenced, so blood TCRbeta repertoires in these lung cancer patients were not examined. Significantly higher TCR diversity was found in younger patients, and higher tumor TCR diversity was associated with shorter overall and disease-free survival. The methods do not name the sequencing platform or mention unique molecular identifiers. A significantly larger cumulative share of the repertoire was made up by the top 100 clones in normal lung than in tumor tissue. Tumor tissue showed significantly higher TCR diversity (inverse Simpson) than normal lung tissue, at 431.37 vs 166.20 (P = 0.0075, Mann-Whitney U test).

As encoded in the germline V gene, CDR1 is SGHRS while CDR2 is YFSETQ. Trimming removed 4 bases from V and 0 bases from J, leaving 0 bases between the germline ends. The CDR3 has 11 amino acids, counting the end cysteine and phenylalanine. Only the CDR3 portion is preserved as DNA: 33 bases, with reading frame beginning at the first base. The receptor chain draws on TRBV5-1 and TRBJ2-3, with the D gene uncertain. The source is a man between 60 and 75 years old with non-small cell lung cancer. Source material: distant non-tumor lung tissue. The CDR3 here reads CASSSTDTQYF. The DNA sequence reads TGCGCCAGCAGCAGCACAGATACGCAGTATTTT.